Listed here are 20 T cell receptor beta chains from one sample, sequenced in a study of blood T cell repertoires in COVID-19. The protocol was immunoSEQ multiplex PCR, while the TCRdb copy is restricted to in-frame clones and leaves out a portion. The table records approximately 300,000 clones, 89% of them present only once. Sequencing input: PBMCs or T cells enriched from blood (not recorded which). Source of these receptors: a man aged 55 to 69 who had recovered from COVID-19.

This chain's CDR3 is CASSSDRAVYEQYF. CDR3 nucleotides: TGTGCCAGCAGCTCCGACAGGGCCGTCTACGAGCAGTACTTC. This rearrangement joins TRBV5-6 to TRBJ2-7, with 7 nucleotides matching TRBD1. CDR3 length equals 14 residues. V was pared by 3 bases and J by 3 bases, with 6 bases of the junction left unmatched. CDR1 and CDR2 from the germline V gene are SGHDT and YYEEEE.

This chain joins TRBV10-2 and TRBJ2-4; perhaps TRBD2 as D (6 bases). Trimming took 8 bases from V and 1 from J, leaving 12 bases between them. The length of the CDR3 is 14 residues. Germline CDR1 is WSHSY and CDR2 is SAAADI. The CDR3 sequence: CASQERAAKNIQYF. The CDR3 DNA reads as TGCGCCAGCCAGGAGCGGGCGGCCAAAAACATTCAGTACTTC.

The CDR3 nucleotides read TGCGCCAGCAGTTTCGCTAGCGGGATAAACAATGAGCAGTTCTTC. Translation gives CASSFASGINNEQFF. This sequence joins TRBV5-1 and TRBJ2-1; 9 bases align to TRBD2. CDR3 length equals 15 residues. After removal of 5 bases from V and 5 bases from J, the junction contained 8 bases not matched to a gene. The germline gives CDR1 SGHRS, CDR2 YFSETQ.

The chain carries TRBV25-1 and TRBJ2-1; 14 bases are a match to TRBD2. V lost 4 bases to trimming and J lost 8 bases; unmatched junction nucleotides: 7. In germline, CDR1 is MGHDK, CDR2 SYGVNS. The CDR3 is made up of 16 amino acids. This CDR3 is CASSALGTSGRDEQFF. In DNA form, the CDR3 reads TGTGCCAGCAGTGCCCTCGGGACTAGCGGGAGAGATGAGCAGTTCTTC.

The rearrangement links TRBV10-3 to TRBJ1-1; tentative D call: TRBD1 (6 bases). The CDR3 contains 13 residues. Between the trimmed V and J ends, which lost 5 bases and 4 bases, there was a span of 11 bases. The germline gives CDR1 ENHRY, CDR2 SYGVKD. The CDR3 region is CAISQGLATEAFF. CDR3 DNA sequence: TGTGCCATCAGTCAGGGGCTAGCCACTGAAGCTTTCTTT.

This rearrangement joins TRBV18 to TRBJ2-5; no definite D call. The V gene lost 1 base and the J gene lost 2 bases, with 11 bases spanning the gap. The CDR3 length is 15 residues. CDR1 KGHSH and CDR2 LQKENI come from the germline V gene. CDR3 region: CASSPLVGPQETQYF. As DNA, the CDR3 is TGTGCCAGCTCACCACTGGTCGGTCCACAAGAGACCCAGTACTTC.

The chain recombines TRBV7-2 with TRBJ2-5, with 8 bases fitting TRBD2. This CDR3 contains 15 residues. Germline lookup yields CDR1 SGHTA and CDR2 FQGNSA. V shed 5 bases and J 1 base; nucleotides not matched to a gene: 6. The CDR3 DNA sequence: TGTGCCAGCAGCCAGTCTAGCGGGCCCCAAGAGACCCAGTACTTC. Its translation: CASSQSSGPQETQYF.

This chain links TRBV30 with TRBJ2-3; TRBD2 is a possible D gene (5 bases). The CDR3 spans 14 residues. V gave up 0 bases and J gave up 5 bases, with 12 bases separating them. The V gene's germline CDR1 is GTSNPN and CDR2 SVGIG (reference sequence). DNA for the CDR3: TGTGCCTGGAGTGTAGGAGCGGCAGGAGATACGCAGTATTTT. Its protein is CAWSVGAAGDTQYF.

V gene TRBV7-2 combines with J gene TRBJ1-2, with no clear D. The CDR3 spans 13 residues. V gave up 3 bases and J gave up 6 bases, with 11 bases separating them. The germline CDR1 and CDR2 sequences are SGHTA and FQGNSA. This CDR3 is CASSFWRSDGYTF. CDR3 sequence (DNA): TGTGCCAGCAGCTTCTGGAGGTCGGATGGCTACACCTTC. Complete variable domain (other parts from reference TRBV7-2 and TRBJ1-2): GAGVSQSPSNKVTEKGKDVELRCDPISGHTALYWYRQSLGQGLEFLIYFQGNSAPDKSGLPSDRFSAERTGGSVSTLTIQRTQQEDSAVYLCASSFWRSDGYTFGSGTRLTVV.

The CDR3 protein is CASSSQQGTEAFF. CDR3 DNA sequence: TGTGCCAGTAGTAGCCAACAGGGGACTGAAGCTTTCTTT. The chain couples TRBV19 to TRBJ1-1, with 7 bases aligning to TRBD1. V shed 4 bases, J shed 5 bases, and the junction held 4 bases outside the gene matches. The CDR3 is made up of 13 amino acids. CDR1 is LNHDA, CDR2 SQIVND, per germline (reference sequence).

The chain has TRBV19 and TRBJ2-5, with 10 positions matching TRBD1. In germline, CDR1 is LNHDA, CDR2 SQIVND (reference sequence). The CDR3 is made up of 15 amino acids. J lost 6 bases, V lost 5 bases, and 9 bases had no gene match. CDR3 region: CASSPGTGVLKTQYF. CDR3 DNA: TGTGCCAGTAGTCCCGGGACAGGGGTCCTGAAGACCCAGTACTTC.

V gene TRBV4-3 combines with J gene TRBJ1-1; D possibly corresponds to TRBD1 (6 bases). The CDR3 has 13 amino acids. Trimming removed 1 base at V and 6 bases at J, with 9 bases between. Per the germline V gene, CDR1 is LGHNA and CDR2 is YSLEER. The CDR3 here is CASSQVGGSEAFF. The DNA for the CDR3 is TGCGCCAGCAGCCAAGTAGGGGGTTCTGAAGCTTTCTTT.

The chain employs TRBV5-1 and TRBJ2-2; D ambiguous. Trimming removed 4 bases from V and 4 bases from J, with 17 bases in between. In germline, CDR1 is SGHRS, CDR2 YFSETQ. This CDR3 is 16 amino acids long. CDR3 sequence reads: CASSIAEIGGTGELFF. CDR3 nucleotides: TGCGCCAGCAGCATTGCGGAAATAGGTGGCACCGGGGAGCTGTTTTTT.

The CDR3: CASRGTGGGLEQYF. The CDR3 nucleotides read TGTGCCAGCAGGGGGACAGGGGGCGGTCTCGAGCAGTACTTC. This chain joins TRBV6-5 and TRBJ2-7, with TRBD1 identical over 12 bases. With V trimmed by 6 bases and J by 6 bases, 6 bases remained unmatched. CDR3 size: 14 residues. Germline lookup yields CDR1 MNHEY and CDR2 SVGAGI.

The chain uses TRBV20-1 and TRBJ2-7; maybe TRBD2 (6 bases). Germline CDR1 is DFQATT and CDR2 is SNEGSKA (reference sequence). The V gene lost 3 bases and the J gene lost 1 base, with 16 bases spanning the gap. This CDR3 is 15 amino acids long. CDR3 nucleotide sequence: TGCAGTGCTAGTTGGGTCATAGCGGTATCCTACGAGCAGTACTTC. Amino acids: CSASWVIAVSYEQYF.

The chain joins TRBV6-2 or TRBV6-3 to TRBJ2-7, with 15 bases matching TRBD2. The ends lost 5 bases at V and 5 bases at J; junction bases unmatched: 4. The germline CDR1 and CDR2 sequences are MNHEY and SVGEGT. This CDR3 has 15 amino acids. The CDR3 DNA is TGTGCCAGCAGTGGGACTAGCGGGAGGTTCGACGAGCAGTACTTC. It encodes CASSGTSGRFDEQYF.

The chain employs TRBV2 and TRBJ1-1, with D maybe TRBD1 (5 bases). Germline V gives CDR1 SNHLY, CDR2 FYNNEI. The ends were cut back, 3 bases at V and 4 bases at J, with 9 bases in the middle. This CDR3 is 13 amino acids long. CDR3 sequence (DNA): TGTGCCAGCAGTGATCAGGGTGGCACTGAAGCTTTCTTT. Residues: CASSDQGGTEAFF.

This chain joins TRBV5-1 and TRBJ2-5, with D maybe TRBD1 (7 bases). The CDR3 covers 17 residues. V lost 4 bases and J lost 4, with 23 bases in between. Germline lookup yields CDR1 SGHRS and CDR2 YFSETQ. The CDR3 nucleotides read TGCGCCAGCAGCGTAGGAGGGACAGATGGGGTCCGAGAGACCCAGTACTTC. Its protein product is CASSVGGTDGVRETQYF.

Regarding this clone: The junction and the germline gene differ at one end; a read error may be behind it. This sequence joins TRBV18 and TRBJ1-1; 7 positions match TRBD1. The CDR3 extends over 11 amino acids. Per the germline V gene, CDR1 is KGHSH and CDR2 is LQKENI. The CDR3 DNA reads TGTGCCAGCTCACCAGAGGGACAGCCGACCTTT. This translates into CASSPEGQPTF. The variable domain in full, completed from reference TRBV18 and TRBJ1-1, reads NAGVMQNPRHLVRRRGQEARLRCSPMKGHSHVYWYRQLPEEGLKFMVYLQKENIIDESGMPKERFSAEFPKEGPSILRIQQVVRGDSAAYFCASSPEGQPTFGQGTRLTVV.

This CDR3 is CASSVDGQGAPYTF. For the CDR3, the DNA is TGTGCCAGCAGCGTAGACGGACAAGGGGCCCCATACACCTTC. The chain employs TRBV9 and TRBJ1-2; possible D gene TRBD1, 5 bases. CDR3 size: 14 residues. Trimming removed 0 bases from V and 11 bases from J, with 17 bases in between. Germline CDR1 is SGDLS and CDR2 is YYNGEE. The full variable domain, in which reference TRBV9 and TRBJ1-2 provide the parts outside the CDR3, is DSGVTQTPKHLITATGQRVTLRCSPRSGDLSVYWYQQSLDQGLQFLIQYYNGEERAKGNILERFSAQQFPDLHSELNLSSLELGDSALYFCASSVDGQGAPYTFGSGTRLTVV.